This T cell receptor (beta chain) was sequenced during a study of technical replicates of blood from a few donors. For this clone: The junction differs from germline at one of its ends, possibly a read error.

From germline, CDR1 is MDHEN and CDR2 SYDVKM. The CDR3 length is 16 residues. The table came from immunoSEQ multiplex PCR; TCRdb's copy has only in-frame clones and leaves some out. The table shows over 85,000 clones, with 90% to 97% occurring only once. What was sequenced was T cells isolated from PBMCs. The clonotype comes from a human donor in good health. The chain joins TRBV28 to TRBJ2-1; 10 positions agree with TRBD2. CDR3 bases: TGTGCCGGCAGCTCCTTAGCGGGAGGCTCCTACAATGAGCAGTTCTTC. Amino acid sequence: CAGSSLAGGSYNEQFF.